There are a few counts of the clone carrying this T cell receptor beta chain. This entry comes from a study of chemoradiotherapy in HPV16-positive cancers. Across the whole study: Candidate HPV-specific T-cell clones and common TCR motifs came from functional assays in a couple of HPV16-positive patients.

Sequenced by immunoSEQ multiplex PCR; TCRdb stores in-frame clones only, minus some. The sample yields 14,000 or so clones, around four fifths seen once. V shed 1 base and J shed 0 bases, with 9 bases lying between them. The CDR3 contains 16 residues. Germline values: CDR1 SEHNR, CDR2 FQNEAQ (reference sequence). Sampling was done from a patient who underwent chemoradiotherapy. The TCR originated in a human donor with HPV-associated anogenital cancer. The V and J genes are TRBV7-9 and TRBJ2-2, with D possibly being TRBD1 (6 bases). As DNA, the CDR3 is TGTGCCAGCAGCTTAGTAGGACAGCCGAACACCGGGGAGCTGTTTTTT. Translating it yields CASSLVGQPNTGELFF.